Shown below are 24 T cell receptor beta chains from a single sample sequenced in a study of blood T cell repertoires in COVID-19. Method: immunoSEQ multiplex PCR; TCRdb's copy keeps in-frame clones and lacks some. The sample holds some 90,000 clones, more than 75% seen once. Input material: peripheral blood. The receptors shown here come from a human donor in a cohort sampled during active COVID-19.

V usage is TRBV28 and J usage is TRBJ1-3; possibly TRBD1 for D (6 bases). Germline-derived CDR1 and CDR2 are MDHEN and SYDVKM. The length of the CDR3 is 13 residues. Between the trimmed V and J ends, which lost 4 bases and 5 bases, there was a span of 9 bases. CDR3 nucleotides: TGTGCCAGCAGTTCCGGACAGAGAAACACCATATATTTT. Residues: CASSSGQRNTIYF.

The J gene is TRBJ2-1, the V gene TRBV7-2, with 7 bases identical to TRBD1. Unmatched junction bases numbered 14, after V lost 8 bases and J lost 7 bases. CDR1 is SGHTA, CDR2 FQGNSA, per germline. This CDR3 has 15 amino acids. CDR3 coding DNA: TGTGCCAGCTCGCTGAGTGAGGGGGCAAAGAATGAGCAGTTCTTC. This gives the protein CASSLSEGAKNEQFF.

The chain couples TRBV19 to TRBJ1-6; D is undetermined. The CDR3 contains 12 residues. V lost 3 bases and J lost 7, with 4 bases in between. Looked up from germline, CDR1 is LNHDA and CDR2 is SQIVND (reference sequence). CDR3 amino acids: CASSIGNSPLHF. DNA of the CDR3: TGTGCCAGTAGTATCGGGAATTCACCCCTCCACTTT.

This clone appeared once. The V call is TRBV6-5, the J call TRBJ2-1; D might be TRBD1 (7 bases). The ends were cut back, 8 bases at V and 5 bases at J, with 19 bases in the middle. This CDR3 is built from 15 residues. Germline V CDR1 and CDR2: MNHEY, SVGAGI. CDR3 residues: CASGQTGRGNNEQFF. The CDR3, as DNA: TGTGCCAGCGGACAGACAGGGCGGGGAAACAATGAGCAGTTCTTC.

This clone was found a few times. The CDR3 loop reads CASSETGISLGNTIYF. CDR3 coding DNA: TGTGCCAGCAGCGAGACAGGGATATCTCTGGGAAACACCATATATTTT. The chain recombines TRBV14 with TRBJ1-3, with TRBD1 matching over 7 bases. The CDR3 covers 16 residues. V dropped 5 bases and J dropped 4; count of bases not matched to a gene: 11. Germline loops: CDR1 SGHDN, CDR2 FVKESK.

This rearrangement joins TRBV7-3 to TRBJ2-7; 7 bases align to TRBD1. Losses at the gene ends were 5 bases for V and 2 bases for J; bases not matched to a gene: 6. CDR1 and CDR2 from the germline V gene are SGHTA and FQGTGA. The CDR3 is made up of 14 amino acids. The CDR3 DNA reads as TGTGCCAGCAGCATTAGACAGGGTCCCTACGAGCAGTACTTC. Amino acid sequence: CASSIRQGPYEQYF.

The chain recombines TRBV2 with TRBJ2-7; 7 nucleotides match TRBD1. V was pared by 8 bases and J by 3 bases, with 1 base of the junction left unmatched. Germline V lookup: CDR1 SNHLY, CDR2 FYNNEI. The CDR3 extends over 11 amino acids. The CDR3 loop is CASGTDYEQYF. The CDR3 DNA is TGTGCCAGCGGGACAGACTACGAGCAGTACTTC.

The rearrangement joins TRBV14 to TRBJ2-5, with D perhaps TRBD2 (5 bases). The CDR3 consists of 13 residues. Between the trimmed V and J ends, which lost 5 bases and 5 bases, there was a span of 12 bases. In germline, CDR1 is SGHDN, CDR2 FVKESK. CDR3 residues: CASSGSGVETQYF. As DNA, the CDR3 is TGTGCCAGCAGCGGAAGCGGCGTGGAGACCCAGTACTTC.

This rearrangement joins TRBV10-1 to TRBJ1-1; 9 bases match TRBD1. V lost 4 bases, J lost 0 bases, and 6 bases stayed unmatched. The CDR3 length is 16 residues. Germline V gives CDR1 WNHNN, CDR2 SYGVQD (reference sequence). DNA for the CDR3: TGCGCCAGCAGTGCCCCCGGGACAGGGTTGAACACTGAAGCTTTCTTT. Residues: CASSAPGTGLNTEAFF.

V is TRBV28 and J is TRBJ2-1, with TRBD1 as a possible D gene (5 bases). Trimming took 5 bases from V and 10 from J, leaving 12 bases between them. Germline V lookup: CDR1 MDHEN, CDR2 SYDVKM. The CDR3 is 12 amino acids. The DNA for the CDR3 is TGTGCCAGCAGTCCCGACAGATACGAGCAGTTCTTC. Translating it yields CASSPDRYEQFF.

This clone appeared a few times. The chain has TRBV5-6 and TRBJ1-1; no clear D. The CDR3 is 14 residues long. CDR1 and CDR2 from the germline V gene are SGHDT and YYEEEE. With 3 bases removed from V and 8 bases from J, the gap between germline ends came to 17 bases. The CDR3 DNA reads TGTGCCAGCAGCTGGAGGGCTGCGAGCCCCGAAGCTTTCTTT. Residues: CASSWRAASPEAFF.

This chain connects TRBV19 to TRBJ1-4; 8 nucleotides agree with TRBD1. The V gene's germline CDR1 is LNHDA and CDR2 SQIVND (reference sequence). The CDR3 has 14 residues. V shed 8 bases and J 3 bases; nucleotides not matched to a gene: 5. Here the CDR3 DNA reads TGTGCCAGTCGGAAGACAGGGGCTAATGAAAAACTGTTTTTT. It translates to CASRKTGANEKLFF.

The chain links TRBV2 to TRBJ2-7, with TRBD1 identical over 8 bases. In germline, CDR1 is SNHLY, CDR2 FYNNEI. J lost 3 bases, V lost 7 bases, and 8 bases had no gene match. CDR3 size: 14 residues. The CDR3: CASTSRGPLYEQYF. In DNA form, the CDR3 reads TGTGCCAGCACTAGCAGGGGGCCGCTCTACGAGCAGTACTTC. Based on the CDR3 plus reference TRBV2 and TRBJ2-7, the full variable domain is EPEVTQTPSHQVTQMGQEVILRCVPISNHLYFYWYRQILGQKVEFLVSFYNNEISEKSEIFDDQFSVERPDGSNFTLKIRSTKLEDSAMYFCASTSRGPLYEQYFGPGTRLTVT.

The sample holds one count of this clone. The rearrangement uses TRBV28 and TRBJ1-3; D gene unclear. In germline, CDR1 is MDHEN, CDR2 SYDVKM. V lost 2 bases to trimming and J lost 8 bases, with 4 bases between them. The CDR3 length is 11 residues. CDR3 sequence reads: CASSLRDTIYF. DNA for the CDR3: TGTGCCAGCAGTTTACGGGACACCATATATTTT.

This clone was found once. The chain has TRBV7-6 and TRBJ2-2; TRBD1 might be the D (5 bases). This CDR3 has 15 residues. V gave up 2 bases and J gave up 8 bases, with 15 bases separating them. Per germline, CDR1 SGHVS and CDR2 FNYEAQ. CDR3 in DNA: TGTGCCAGCAGCTTACAGGGTTCTCCCACAGGGGAGCTGTTTTTT. Residues: CASSLQGSPTGELFF.

V and J are TRBV28 and TRBJ2-7; 13 positions match TRBD2. The V gene's germline CDR1 is MDHEN and CDR2 SYDVKM. The CDR3 spans 16 residues. V dropped 5 bases and J dropped 3; count of bases not matched to a gene: 7. The CDR3: CASSTIRTSGSYEQYF. CDR3 coding DNA: TGTGCCAGCAGTACAATCCGGACTAGCGGGAGCTACGAGCAGTACTTC.

This chain uses TRBV28 with TRBJ2-2, with 8 bases lining up with TRBD1. There are 16 residues in the CDR3. Germline CDR1 and CDR2: MDHEN and SYDVKM. The J segment lost 3 bases and the V segment lost 5 bases, leaving 8 bases of the junction unmatched. In nucleotides, the CDR3 is TGTGCCAGCAGTACATACAGGGGGTCGTACACCGGGGAGCTGTTTTTT. Translating gives CASSTYRGSYTGELFF.

This clone was picked up a small number of times. The V gene is TRBV19, the J gene TRBJ2-3; 7 positions agree with TRBD2. The germline CDR1 and CDR2 sequences are LNHDA and SQIVND (reference sequence). Trimming at V came to 2 bases and at J to 1 base, leaving 9 bases not matched to a gene. This CDR3 contains 17 residues. CDR3 sequence reads: CASSIRAGNRGTDTQYF. CDR3 bases: TGTGCCAGTAGTATACGAGCGGGAAACCGTGGCACAGATACGCAGTATTTT.

V usage is TRBV24-1 and J usage is TRBJ1-1; TRBD1 agrees at 9 bases. Germline assignment: CDR1 KGHDR and CDR2 SFDVKD. Trimming removed 4 bases from V and 5 bases from J; junction bases left unmatched: 10. This CDR3 contains 16 residues. The CDR3 DNA sequence: TGTGCCACCAGTGAGGCACCGGGACAGGGTGGGACTGAAGCTTTCTTT. It encodes CATSEAPGQGGTEAFF.

This clone occurred once. CDR3 loop: CASRRGTSEQYF. DNA for the CDR3: TGTGCCAGCAGAAGGGGGACGAGCGAGCAGTACTTC. This chain joins TRBV6-5 and TRBJ2-7; TRBD1 might be the D (6 bases). There are 12 residues in the CDR3. Per the germline V gene, CDR1 is MNHEY and CDR2 is SVGAGI. V was clipped by 6 bases and J by 6 bases, with 12 bases between them.

This clone has only a few counts. The chain has TRBV7-8 and TRBJ1-6; D ambiguous. Germline V gene sequence: CDR1 SGHVS, CDR2 FQNEAQ. The CDR3 runs to 15 residues. The V and J ends lost 0 bases and 7 bases respectively, with 10 bases between them. For the CDR3, the DNA is TGTGCCAGCAGCTTAGCAGAGACGGGGAATTCACCCCTCCACTTT. Its protein product is CASSLAETGNSPLHF.

The chain combines TRBV4-2 with TRBJ2-1, with 7 bases that match TRBD2. The germline gives CDR1 LGHNA, CDR2 YNFKEQ. Trimming took 0 bases from V and 9 from J; bases not matched to a gene: 8. The CDR3 runs 15 residues. The CDR3 DNA reads as TGTGCCAGCAGCCAAGATCTAGGACTAGTCAGTGAGCAGTTCTTC. It yields the protein CASSQDLGLVSEQFF.

V is TRBV7-4 and J is TRBJ1-5; D unclear. Germline CDR1 is SGHVT and CDR2 is SQSDAQ. Between the trimmed V and J ends, which lost 3 bases and 5 bases, there was a span of 11 bases. This CDR3 contains 14 residues. CDR3 sequence reads: CASSLDEGYQPQHF. CDR3 nucleotides: TGTGCCAGCAGCTTGGACGAGGGTTATCAGCCCCAGCATTTT.

The chain employs TRBV28 and TRBJ2-7; TRBD1 might be the D (5 bases). CDR3 length equals 13 residues. V was pared by 2 bases and J by 6 bases, with 11 bases between. Germline V CDR1 and CDR2: MDHEN, SYDVKM. This CDR3 is CASSLGGAAEQYF. In DNA, the CDR3 is TGTGCCAGCAGTTTAGGTGGGGCGGCCGAGCAGTACTTC.